This T cell receptor (beta chain) was sequenced during a study of identical twins. The CDR3 totals 15 residues. Trimming removed 7 bases from V and 0 bases from J, with 12 bases in between. After template switching added a universal primer site, the resulting cDNA carried unique molecular identifiers. Each CDR3 protein gets one entry after TCRdb re-called the 5' RACE reads with MiXCR. Of around 250,000 distinct CDR3 sequences in the sample, approximately 12% are singletons; the top ten hold 3.5% to 5%. These data also featured in a second study, about yellow fever vaccine responses in identical twins.

Sequenced input: memory (CD45RO+) T cells sorted from blood. The TCR was taken from a woman aged 18-30 years in good health. The rearrangement links TRBV12-3 or TRBV12-4 to TRBJ2-2, with TRBD1 as a possible D gene (5 bases). The CDR3 loop reads CASTLGQANTGELFF. As DNA, the CDR3 is TGTGCCAGCACCCTCGGACAAGCGAACACCGGGGAGCTGTTTTTT.